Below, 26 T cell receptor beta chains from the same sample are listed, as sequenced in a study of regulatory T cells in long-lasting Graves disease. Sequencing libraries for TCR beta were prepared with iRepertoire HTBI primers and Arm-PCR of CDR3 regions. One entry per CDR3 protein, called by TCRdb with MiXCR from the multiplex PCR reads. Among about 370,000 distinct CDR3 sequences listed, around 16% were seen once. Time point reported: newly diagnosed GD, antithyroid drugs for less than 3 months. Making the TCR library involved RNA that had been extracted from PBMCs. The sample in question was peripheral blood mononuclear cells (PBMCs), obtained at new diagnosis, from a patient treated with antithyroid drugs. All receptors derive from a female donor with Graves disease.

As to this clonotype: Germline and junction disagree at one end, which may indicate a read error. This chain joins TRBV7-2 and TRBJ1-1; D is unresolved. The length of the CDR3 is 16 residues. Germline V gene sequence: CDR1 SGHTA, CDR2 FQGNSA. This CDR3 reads CASGFGGQSPNTEAFF. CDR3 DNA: TGTGCCAGCGGCTTTGGAGGGCAGTCTCCGAACACTGAAGCTTTCTTT.

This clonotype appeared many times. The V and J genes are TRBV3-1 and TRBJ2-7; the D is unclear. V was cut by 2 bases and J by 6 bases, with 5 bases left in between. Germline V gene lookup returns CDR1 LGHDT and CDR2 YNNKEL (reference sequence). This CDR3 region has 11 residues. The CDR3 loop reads CASSQTIEQYF. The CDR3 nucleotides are TGTGCCAGCAGCCAAACCATCGAGCAGTACTTC.

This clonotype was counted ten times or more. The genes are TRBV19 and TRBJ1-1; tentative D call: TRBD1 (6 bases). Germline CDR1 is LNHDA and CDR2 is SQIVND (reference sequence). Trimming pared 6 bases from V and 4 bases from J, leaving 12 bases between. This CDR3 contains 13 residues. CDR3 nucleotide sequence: TGTGCCAGTAGGCGGGGGCTAAGCACTGAAGCTTTCTTT. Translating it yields CASRRGLSTEAFF. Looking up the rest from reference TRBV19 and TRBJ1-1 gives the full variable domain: DGGITQSPKYLFRKEGQNVTLSCEQNLNHDAMYWYRQDPGQGLRLIYYSQIVNDFQKGDIAEGYSVSREKKESFPLTVTSAQKNPTAFYLCASRRGLSTEAFFGQGTRLTVV.

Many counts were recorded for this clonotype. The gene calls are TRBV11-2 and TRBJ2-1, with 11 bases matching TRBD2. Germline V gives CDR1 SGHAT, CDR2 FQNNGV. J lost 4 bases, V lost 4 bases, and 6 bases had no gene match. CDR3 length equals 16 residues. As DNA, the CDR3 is TGTGCCAGCAGCTCCCTAGCGGGGGGCCGTTACAATGAGCAGTTCTTC. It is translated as CASSSLAGGRYNEQFF.

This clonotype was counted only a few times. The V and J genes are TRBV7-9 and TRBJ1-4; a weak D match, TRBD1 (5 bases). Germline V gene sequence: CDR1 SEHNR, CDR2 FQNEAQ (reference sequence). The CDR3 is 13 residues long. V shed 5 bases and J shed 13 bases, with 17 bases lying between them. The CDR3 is CASSPLRLGGLFF. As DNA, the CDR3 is TGTGCCAGCAGCCCCCTTCGTCTCGGGGGACTGTTTTTT.

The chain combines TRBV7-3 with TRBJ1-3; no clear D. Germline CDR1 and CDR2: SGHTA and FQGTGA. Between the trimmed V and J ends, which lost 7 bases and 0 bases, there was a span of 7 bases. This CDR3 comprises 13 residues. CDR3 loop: CASKPSSGNTIYF. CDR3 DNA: TGTGCCAGCAAGCCGAGCTCTGGAAACACCATATATTTT.

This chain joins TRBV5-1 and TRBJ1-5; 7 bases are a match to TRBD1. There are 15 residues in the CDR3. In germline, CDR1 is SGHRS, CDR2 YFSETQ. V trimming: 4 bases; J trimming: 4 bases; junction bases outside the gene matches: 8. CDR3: CASSPRDSLNQPQHF. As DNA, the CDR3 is TGCGCCAGCAGCCCCCGGGACAGCCTAAATCAGCCCCAGCATTTT.

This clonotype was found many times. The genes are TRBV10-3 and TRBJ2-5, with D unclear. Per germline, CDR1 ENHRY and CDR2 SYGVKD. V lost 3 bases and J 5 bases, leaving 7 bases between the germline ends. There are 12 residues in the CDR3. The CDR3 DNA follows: TGTGCCATCAGTGACGCCGGGGAGACCCAGTACTTC. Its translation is CAISDAGETQYF.

The chain's CDR3 is CASNLEGEQYF. CDR3 nucleotides: TGCGCCAGCAACCTTGAGGGAGAGCAGTACTTC. The V and J genes are TRBV5-1 and TRBJ2-7; tentatively, D is TRBD2 (5 bases). This CDR3 spans 11 amino acids. Trimming shortened V by 6 bases and J by 7 bases, and 11 bases separated the two germline ends. From germline, CDR1 is SGHRS and CDR2 YFSETQ. Together with reference TRBV5-1 and TRBJ2-7, the CDR3 gives the full variable domain: KAGVTQTPRYLIKTRGQQVTLSCSPISGHRSVSWYQQTPGQGLQFLFEYFSETQRNKGNFPGRFSGRQFSNSRSEMNVSTLELGDSALYLCASNLEGEQYFGPGTRLTVT.

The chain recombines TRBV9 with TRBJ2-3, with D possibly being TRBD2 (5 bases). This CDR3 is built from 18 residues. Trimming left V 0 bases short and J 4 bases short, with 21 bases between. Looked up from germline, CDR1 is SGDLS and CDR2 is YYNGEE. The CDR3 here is CASSVARTGNRRADTQYF. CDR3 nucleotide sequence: TGTGCCAGCAGCGTAGCTAGGACCGGGAACCGAAGGGCAGATACGCAGTATTTT.

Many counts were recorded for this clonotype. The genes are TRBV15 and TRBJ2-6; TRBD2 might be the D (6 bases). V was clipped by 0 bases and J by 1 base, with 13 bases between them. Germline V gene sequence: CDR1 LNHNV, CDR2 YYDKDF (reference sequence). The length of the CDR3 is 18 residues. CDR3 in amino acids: CATSRDRMGGSGANVLTF. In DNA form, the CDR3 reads TGTGCCACCAGCAGAGATCGGATGGGGGGTTCTGGGGCCAACGTCCTGACTTTC.

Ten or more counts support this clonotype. In DNA, the CDR3 is TGTGCCAGCAGCTTAGTTCCCCCAGGGGAAACTGAAGCTTTCTTT. Translating gives CASSLVPPGETEAFF. The rearrangement uses TRBV7-9 and TRBJ1-1; tentative D call: TRBD1 (6 bases). The CDR3 covers 15 residues. The V gene lost 1 base and the J gene lost 5 bases, with 14 bases spanning the gap. The germline V gene has CDR1 SEHNR and CDR2 FQNEAQ (reference sequence). Supplemented by reference TRBV7-9 and TRBJ1-1, the full variable domain reads DTGVSQNPRHKITKRGQNVTFRCDPISEHNRLYWYRQTLGQGPEFLTYFQNEAQLEKSRLLSDRFSAERPKGSFSTLEIQRTEQGDSAMYLCASSLVPPGETEAFFGQGTRLTVV.

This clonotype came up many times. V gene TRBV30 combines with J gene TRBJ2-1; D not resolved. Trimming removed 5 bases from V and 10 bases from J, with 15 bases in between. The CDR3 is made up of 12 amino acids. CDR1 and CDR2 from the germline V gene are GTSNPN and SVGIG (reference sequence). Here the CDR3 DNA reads TGTGCCTGGGGGCCCTCCTTACGAGAGCAGTTCTTC. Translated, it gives CAWGPSLREQFF. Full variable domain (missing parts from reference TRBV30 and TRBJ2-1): SQTIHQWPATLVQPVGSPLSLECTVEGTSNPNLYWYRQAAGRGLQLLFYSVGIGQISSEVPQNLSASRPQDRQFILSSKKLLLSDSGFYLCAWGPSLREQFFGPGTRLTVL.

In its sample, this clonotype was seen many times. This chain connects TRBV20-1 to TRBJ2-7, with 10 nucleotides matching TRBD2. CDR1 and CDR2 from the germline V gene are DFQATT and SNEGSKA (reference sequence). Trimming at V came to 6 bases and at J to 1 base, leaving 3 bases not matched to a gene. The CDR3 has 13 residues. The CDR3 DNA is TGCAGTGCGGCGGGACTAGCGTCCTACGAGCAGTACTTC. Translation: CSAAGLASYEQYF.

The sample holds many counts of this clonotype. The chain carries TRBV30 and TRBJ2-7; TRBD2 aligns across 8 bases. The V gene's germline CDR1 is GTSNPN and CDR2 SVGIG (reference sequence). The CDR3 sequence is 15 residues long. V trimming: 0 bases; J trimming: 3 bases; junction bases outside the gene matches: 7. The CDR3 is CAWSVQREGLYEQYF. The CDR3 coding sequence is TGTGCCTGGAGTGTACAACGGGAGGGGCTCTACGAGCAGTACTTC. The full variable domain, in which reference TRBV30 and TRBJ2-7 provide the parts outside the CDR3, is SQTIHQWPATLVQPVGSPLSLECTVEGTSNPNLYWYRQAAGRGLQLLFYSVGIGQISSEVPQNLSASRPQDRQFILSSKKLLLSDSGFYLCAWSVQREGLYEQYFGPGTRLTVT.

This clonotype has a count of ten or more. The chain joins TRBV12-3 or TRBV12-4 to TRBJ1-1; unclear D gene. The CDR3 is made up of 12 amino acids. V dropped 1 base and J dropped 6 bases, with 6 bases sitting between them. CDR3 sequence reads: CASSLEGPEAFF. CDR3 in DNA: TGTGCCAGCAGTTTAGAAGGACCTGAAGCTTTCTTT.

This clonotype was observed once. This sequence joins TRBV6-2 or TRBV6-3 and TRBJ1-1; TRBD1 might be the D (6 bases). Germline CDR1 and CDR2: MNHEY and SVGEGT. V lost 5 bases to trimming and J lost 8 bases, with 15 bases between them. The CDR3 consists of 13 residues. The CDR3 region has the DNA TGTGCCAGCAGTCGCCCGGGGGCGACCGAAGCTTTCTTT. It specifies CASSRPGATEAFF.

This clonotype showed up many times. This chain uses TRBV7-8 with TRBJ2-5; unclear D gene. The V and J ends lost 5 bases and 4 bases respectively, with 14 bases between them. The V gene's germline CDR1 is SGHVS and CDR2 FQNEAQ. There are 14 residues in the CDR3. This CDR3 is CASSPRSSRETQYF. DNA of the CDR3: TGTGCCAGCAGCCCACGTAGTAGCCGAGAGACCCAGTACTTC.

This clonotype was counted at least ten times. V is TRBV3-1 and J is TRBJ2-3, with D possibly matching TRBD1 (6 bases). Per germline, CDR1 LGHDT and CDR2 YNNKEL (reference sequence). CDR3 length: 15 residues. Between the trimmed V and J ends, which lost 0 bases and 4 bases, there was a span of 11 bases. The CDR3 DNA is TGTGCCAGCAGCCAAGATCAGGGGAGCGCAGATACGCAGTATTTT. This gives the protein CASSQDQGSADTQYF.

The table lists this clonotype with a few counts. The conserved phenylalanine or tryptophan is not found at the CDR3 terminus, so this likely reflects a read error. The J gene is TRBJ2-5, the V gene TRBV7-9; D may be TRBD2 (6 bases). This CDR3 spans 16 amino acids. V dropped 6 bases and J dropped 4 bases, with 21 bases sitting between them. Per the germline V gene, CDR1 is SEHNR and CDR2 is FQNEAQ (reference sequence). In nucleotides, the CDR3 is TGTGCCAGCAGTTCTAGACCTCGGGAGTTGGCAGAGACCCAGTACTAC. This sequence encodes CASSSRPRELAETQYY.

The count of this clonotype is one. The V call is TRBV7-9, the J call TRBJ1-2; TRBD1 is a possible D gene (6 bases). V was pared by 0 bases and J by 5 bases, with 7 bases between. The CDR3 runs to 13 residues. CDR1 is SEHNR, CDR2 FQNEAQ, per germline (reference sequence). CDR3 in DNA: TGTGCCAGCAGCTTAGCCACAGGGTATGGCTACACCTTC. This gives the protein CASSLATGYGYTF. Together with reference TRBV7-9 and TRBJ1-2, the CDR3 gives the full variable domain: DTGVSQNPRHKITKRGQNVTFRCDPISEHNRLYWYRQTLGQGPEFLTYFQNEAQLEKSRLLSDRFSAERPKGSFSTLEIQRTEQGDSAMYLCASSLATGYGYTFGSGTRLTVV.

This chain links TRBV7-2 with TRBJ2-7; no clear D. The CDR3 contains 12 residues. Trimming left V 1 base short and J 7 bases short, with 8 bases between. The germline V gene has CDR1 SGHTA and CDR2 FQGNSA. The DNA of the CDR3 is TGTGCCAGCAGCTTAGTAAGTCGGGAGCAGTACTTC. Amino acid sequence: CASSLVSREQYF.

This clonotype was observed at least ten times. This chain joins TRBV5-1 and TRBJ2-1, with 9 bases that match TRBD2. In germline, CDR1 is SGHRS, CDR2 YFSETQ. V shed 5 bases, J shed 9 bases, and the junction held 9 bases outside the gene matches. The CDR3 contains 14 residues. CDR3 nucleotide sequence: TGCGCCAGCAGGCGGGGGGGCCCCCCAGGTGAGCAGTTCTTC. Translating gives CASRRGGPPGEQFF. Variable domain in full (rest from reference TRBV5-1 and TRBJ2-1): KAGVTQTPRYLIKTRGQQVTLSCSPISGHRSVSWYQQTPGQGLQFLFEYFSETQRNKGNFPGRFSGRQFSNSRSEMNVSTLELGDSALYLCASRRGGPPGEQFFGPGTRLTVL.

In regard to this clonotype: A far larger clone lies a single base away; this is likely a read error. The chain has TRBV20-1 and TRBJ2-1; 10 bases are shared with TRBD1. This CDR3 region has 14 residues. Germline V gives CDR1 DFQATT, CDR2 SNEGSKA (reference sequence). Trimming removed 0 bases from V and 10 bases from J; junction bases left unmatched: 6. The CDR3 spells CSAREATGGYEQFF. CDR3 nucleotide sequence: TGCAGTGCTAGAGAGGCGACAGGGGGCTACGAGCAGTTCTTC.

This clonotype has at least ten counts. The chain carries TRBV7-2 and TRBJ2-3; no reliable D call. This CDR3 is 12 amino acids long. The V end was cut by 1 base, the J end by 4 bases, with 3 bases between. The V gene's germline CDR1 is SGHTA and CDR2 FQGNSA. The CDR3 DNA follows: TGTGCCAGCAGCTTAGATGCAGATACGCAGTATTTT. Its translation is CASSLDADTQYF.

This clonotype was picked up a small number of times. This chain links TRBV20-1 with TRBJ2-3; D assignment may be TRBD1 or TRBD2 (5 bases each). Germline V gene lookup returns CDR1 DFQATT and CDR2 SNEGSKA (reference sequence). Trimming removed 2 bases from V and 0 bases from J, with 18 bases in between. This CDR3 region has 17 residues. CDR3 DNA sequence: TGCAGTGCTAGAAATTTGAGGGGTAGCGACAGCACAGATACGCAGTATTTT. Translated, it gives CSARNLRGSDSTDTQYF.